These T cell receptor beta chains were read from a single sample in a study of shared clonotypes between healthy human individuals. The data were produced by immunoSEQ multiplex PCR, yet TCRdb's version contains in-frame clones alone and is incomplete. Of a few hundred thousand clones in the sample, about 74% were seen once. Material: PBMCs. The receptors derive from a middle-aged woman in good health. Some clones in this sample may be carry-over from other donors' samples. CDR3s include the opening cysteine and the closing phenylalanine or tryptophan. The order of the fields is clone size, D gene, V gene, J gene, CDR3 length, CDR3 DNA, CDR3 protein. D genes are given only for firm matches. Clone size is shown for a subset of rows, as once, few, many or a class of expanded clone.

abundance: .; d_gene: .; v_gene: TRBV27; j_gene: TRBJ2-2; len: 18; CDR3nt: TGTGCCAGCAGTCCCAGAACGTTGTTAGGGGGAAGCACCGGGGAGCTGTTTTTT; CDR3aa: CASSPRTLLGGSTGELFF
abundance: .; d_gene: TRBD1; v_gene: TRBV29-1; j_gene: TRBJ1-2; len: 12; CDR3nt: TGCAGCGTCCTCGGGACAGGGGATGGCTACACCTTC; CDR3aa: CSVLGTGDGYTF
abundance: .; d_gene: TRBD1; v_gene: TRBV5-4; j_gene: TRBJ1-2; len: 16; CDR3nt: TGTGCCAGCAGCCCCCTGTGGAACAGGGGGAACGATGGCTACACCTTC; CDR3aa: CASSPLWNRGNDGYTF
abundance: .; d_gene: .; v_gene: TRBV6-1; j_gene: TRBJ1-4; len: 15; CDR3nt: TGTGCCAGCACAGCGACTCGAGCAACTAATGAAAAACTGTTTTTT; CDR3aa: CASTATRATNEKLFF
abundance: .; d_gene: TRBD2; v_gene: TRBV5-4; j_gene: TRBJ2-1; len: 15; CDR3nt: TGTGCCAGCAGCTCACTAGCGGGAGTTTACAATGAGCAGTTCTTC; CDR3aa: CASSSLAGVYNEQFF
abundance: .; d_gene: TRBD1; v_gene: TRBV9; j_gene: TRBJ1-5; len: 16; CDR3nt: TGTGCCAGCAGCGTAGGGGACAGGAGGGACGATCAGCCCCAGCATTTT; CDR3aa: CASSVGDRRDDQPQHF
abundance: .; d_gene: .; v_gene: TRBV14; j_gene: TRBJ1-3; len: 17; CDR3nt: TGTGCCAGCAGCCAAGATAGAACAGGGAACTCTGGAAACACCATATATTTT; CDR3aa: CASSQDRTGNSGNTIYF
abundance: .; d_gene: .; v_gene: TRBV20-1; j_gene: TRBJ2-3; len: 10; CDR3nt: TGCAGCTTATTGACAGATACGCAGTATTTT; CDR3aa: CSLLTDTQYF
abundance: .; d_gene: .; v_gene: TRBV18; j_gene: TRBJ1-2; len: 15; CDR3nt: TGTGCCAGCTCACCCAGTAGAGAAACTAACTATGGCTACACCTTC; CDR3aa: CASSPSRETNYGYTF
abundance: .; d_gene: TRBD1; v_gene: TRBV5-4; j_gene: TRBJ1-2; len: 13; CDR3nt: TGTGCCAGCAGCTTACAGGGGGCGAATGGCTACACCTTC; CDR3aa: CASSLQGANGYTF
abundance: .; d_gene: TRBD1; v_gene: TRBV18; j_gene: TRBJ2-5; len: 13; CDR3nt: TGTGCCAGCTCACCAGGGACAGGGGAGACCCAGTACTTC; CDR3aa: CASSPGTGETQYF
abundance: .; d_gene: .; v_gene: TRBV27; j_gene: TRBJ2-7; len: 13; CDR3nt: TGTGCCAGCAGATTATCGGGGTCGTACGAGCAGTACTTC; CDR3aa: CASRLSGSYEQYF
abundance: .; d_gene: TRBD1; v_gene: TRBV27; j_gene: TRBJ2-7; len: 15; CDR3nt: TGTGCCAGCAGACCCGGACAGGGCCTCTCCTACGAGCAGTACTTC; CDR3aa: CASRPGQGLSYEQYF
abundance: .; d_gene: .; v_gene: TRBV2; j_gene: TRBJ1-4; len: 15; CDR3nt: TGTGCCAGCAGTGAAAGAGGGGGACCTAATGAAAAACTGTTTTTT; CDR3aa: CASSERGGPNEKLFF
abundance: .; d_gene: .; v_gene: TRBV21-1; j_gene: TRBJ2-1; len: 14; CDR3nt: TGTGCCAGCAGACTAGATGAAGATAGTCTTGAGCAGTTCTTC; CDR3aa: CASRLDEDSLEQFF
abundance: .; d_gene: TRBD2; v_gene: TRBV19; j_gene: TRBJ2-7; len: 16; CDR3nt: TGTGCCAGTAGTATCGCTACTAGCGGGGGCAACTACGAGCAGTACTTC; CDR3aa: CASSIATSGGNYEQYF
abundance: .; d_gene: .; v_gene: TRBV5-4; j_gene: TRBJ2-5; len: 14; CDR3nt: TGTGCCAGCAGCTTCCGAGGGGTGGAAGGGACCCAGTACTTC; CDR3aa: CASSFRGVEGTQYF
abundance: .; d_gene: .; v_gene: TRBV14; j_gene: TRBJ2-7; len: 13; CDR3nt: TGTGCCAGCAGCTCTGGACAGTCGTACGAGCAGTACTTC; CDR3aa: CASSSGQSYEQYF
abundance: .; d_gene: TRBD1; v_gene: TRBV6-1; j_gene: TRBJ1-5; len: 15; CDR3nt: TGTGCCAGCAGTCTCCGACAGGGTTTAGAACAGCCCCAGCATTTT; CDR3aa: CASSLRQGLEQPQHF
abundance: .; d_gene: TRBD1; v_gene: TRBV18; j_gene: TRBJ2-7; len: 14; CDR3nt: TGTGCCAGCTCATCACAGGGGGACACCTACGAGCAGTACTTC; CDR3aa: CASSSQGDTYEQYF
abundance: few; d_gene: .; v_gene: TRBV5-6; j_gene: TRBJ1-1; len: 14; CDR3nt: TGTGCCAGCAGCCCCTCGGGGGCGGACACTGAAGCTTTCTTT; CDR3aa: CASSPSGADTEAFF
abundance: .; d_gene: TRBD1; v_gene: TRBV2; j_gene: TRBJ1-2; len: 11; CDR3nt: TGTGCCAGTCAGCAGGGGGTTGGCTACACCTTC; CDR3aa: CASQQGVGYTF
abundance: .; d_gene: .; v_gene: TRBV2; j_gene: TRBJ2-5; len: 11; CDR3nt: TGTGCCAGCACGGGACAGCGGGCCCAGTACTTC; CDR3aa: CASTGQRAQYF
abundance: .; d_gene: .; v_gene: TRBV12-5; j_gene: TRBJ2-6; len: 19; CDR3nt: TGTGCTAGTGGTTTAATATCAGTTGTCGAAGGGTCTGGGGCCAACGTCCTGACTTTC; CDR3aa: CASGLISVVEGSGANVLTF
abundance: .; d_gene: .; v_gene: TRBV14; j_gene: TRBJ2-7; len: 13; CDR3nt: TGTGCCAGCAGCCCTCCCTTTTCCTACGAGCAGTACTTC; CDR3aa: CASSPPFSYEQYF
abundance: .; d_gene: .; v_gene: TRBV2; j_gene: TRBJ1-1; len: 13; CDR3nt: TGTGCCAGCAGAGGGGACATGAACACTGAAGCTTTCTTT; CDR3aa: CASRGDMNTEAFF
abundance: .; d_gene: TRBD2; v_gene: TRBV28; j_gene: TRBJ2-1; len: 16; CDR3nt: TGTGCCAGCACCTTATTAGCGGGAGGCCCCTACAATGAGCAGTTCTTC; CDR3aa: CASTLLAGGPYNEQFF
abundance: .; d_gene: .; v_gene: TRBV7-3; j_gene: TRBJ1-2; len: 14; CDR3nt: TGTGCCAGCAGCTTAGGGCGCGCGGGAGGAGGCTACACCTTC; CDR3aa: CASSLGRAGGGYTF
abundance: .; d_gene: .; v_gene: TRBV28; j_gene: TRBJ1-2; len: 15; CDR3nt: TGTGCCAGCAGTTTACCCCAGGAAAGACTCTATGGCTACACCTTC; CDR3aa: CASSLPQERLYGYTF
abundance: .; d_gene: .; v_gene: TRBV7-2; j_gene: TRBJ2-1; len: 14; CDR3nt: TGTGCCAGCAGCTCCCAGAGCTCCTACAATGAGCAGTTCTTC; CDR3aa: CASSSQSSYNEQFF
abundance: .; d_gene: TRBD1; v_gene: TRBV6-1; j_gene: TRBJ2-7; len: 15; CDR3nt: TGTGCCAGCAGGAAAGGAGGACAGGGGGCCGTCGAGCAGTACTTC; CDR3aa: CASRKGGQGAVEQYF
abundance: .; d_gene: .; v_gene: TRBV5-4; j_gene: TRBJ2-2; len: 17; CDR3nt: TGTGCCAGCAGCTTGGCCAAGGTGGGACAGAACACCGGGGAGCTGTTTTTT; CDR3aa: CASSLAKVGQNTGELFF
abundance: .; d_gene: .; v_gene: TRBV28; j_gene: TRBJ2-3; len: 14; CDR3nt: TGTGCCAGCAGTTTGGAGCGTCCCACAGATACGCAGTATTTT; CDR3aa: CASSLERPTDTQYF
abundance: .; d_gene: TRBD1; v_gene: TRBV7-9; j_gene: TRBJ1-5; len: 15; CDR3nt: TGTGCCAGCAGTCAGGGGGGCTATAGCAATCAGCCCCAGCATTTT; CDR3aa: CASSQGGYSNQPQHF
abundance: .; d_gene: .; v_gene: TRBV7-6; j_gene: TRBJ1-5; len: 13; CDR3nt: TGTGCCAGCAGCTTATATTGGAATCAGCCCCAGCATTTT; CDR3aa: CASSLYWNQPQHF
abundance: .; d_gene: .; v_gene: TRBV29-1; j_gene: TRBJ2-2; len: 13; CDR3nt: TGCAGCGTCCCGGGGTTAAACACCGGGGAGCTGTTTTTT; CDR3aa: CSVPGLNTGELFF
abundance: .; d_gene: TRBD2; v_gene: TRBV11-2; j_gene: TRBJ2-7; len: 16; CDR3nt: TGTGCCAGCAGCTTAGCCAGAGCGGGAGTAAGCTACGAGCAGTACTTC; CDR3aa: CASSLARAGVSYEQYF